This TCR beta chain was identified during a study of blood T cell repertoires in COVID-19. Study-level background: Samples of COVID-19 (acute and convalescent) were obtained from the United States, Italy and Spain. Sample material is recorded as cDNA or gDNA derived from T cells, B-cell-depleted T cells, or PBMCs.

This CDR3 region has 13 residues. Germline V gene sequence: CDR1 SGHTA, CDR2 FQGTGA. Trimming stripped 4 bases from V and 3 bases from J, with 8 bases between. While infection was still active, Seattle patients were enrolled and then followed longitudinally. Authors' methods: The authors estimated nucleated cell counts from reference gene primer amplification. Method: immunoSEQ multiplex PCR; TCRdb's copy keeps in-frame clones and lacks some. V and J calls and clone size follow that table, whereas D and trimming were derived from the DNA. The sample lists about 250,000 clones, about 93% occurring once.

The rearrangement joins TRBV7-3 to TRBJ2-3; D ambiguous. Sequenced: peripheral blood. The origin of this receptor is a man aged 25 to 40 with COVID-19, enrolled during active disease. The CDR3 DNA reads TGTGCCAGCAGCTCAGACGGGACAGATACGCAGTATTTT. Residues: CASSSDGTDTQYF.